Listed here are 23 T cell receptor beta chains from one sample, sequenced in a study of cytomegalovirus exposure and HLA in healthy donors. The PCR made use of 60 Vbeta and 13 Jbeta primers. This table comes from immunoSEQ multiplex PCR, and its TCRdb copy is limited to in-frame clones, with some not included. The sample includes 75,000 to 90,000 clones, roughly four fifths of them seen just once. The sequenced sample was PBMCs. The source is a human donor in good health.

The chain recombines TRBV7-2 with TRBJ1-6; 9 positions match TRBD1. Germline V gives CDR1 SGHTA, CDR2 FQGNSA. Unmatched junction bases numbered 13, after V lost 3 bases and J lost 7 bases. CDR3 length: 18 amino acids. Here the CDR3 reads CASSFSFFTGTGNSPLHF. The CDR3 DNA sequence: TGTGCCAGCAGCTTTAGCTTTTTCACCGGGACAGGGAATTCACCCCTCCACTTT.

The chain employs TRBV7-2 and TRBJ2-7; 10 bases match TRBD2. The CDR3 extends over 15 amino acids. Unmatched junction bases numbered 6, after V lost 6 bases and J lost 1 base. CDR1 and CDR2 from the germline V gene are SGHTA and FQGNSA. The CDR3 loop reads CASRPYSGGSYEQYF. The CDR3 DNA follows: TGTGCCAGCAGGCCTTATAGCGGGGGGTCCTACGAGCAGTACTTC.

V gene TRBV15 combines with J gene TRBJ1-2; D gene unclear. Germline values: CDR1 LNHNV, CDR2 YYDKDF (reference sequence). The CDR3 extends over 15 amino acids. The V end lost 0 bases, the J end lost 4 bases, and 12 bases lay between the germline ends. The CDR3: CATSRDLRGIYGYTF. The CDR3 bases are TGTGCCACCAGCAGAGATCTGAGAGGGATCTATGGCTACACCTTC.

The chain links TRBV7-8 to TRBJ2-7, with 7 bases that match TRBD2. Per the germline V gene, CDR1 is SGHVS and CDR2 is FQNEAQ. The CDR3 is 16 residues long. The trim removed 1 base at V and 3 bases at J, leaving 9 bases unmatched. CDR3 sequence: CASSLGVWGGGYEQYF. CDR3 sequence (DNA): TGTGCCAGCAGCTTAGGGGTCTGGGGGGGAGGCTACGAGCAGTACTTC.

The V call is TRBV7-9, the J call TRBJ2-7; D may be TRBD1 (5 bases). Germline V CDR1 and CDR2: SEHNR, FQNEAQ (reference sequence). The CDR3 totals 15 residues. Trimming cost V 5 bases and J 9 bases, with 23 bases left between them. CDR3 DNA sequence: TGTGCCAGCAGCCTACAATCTATGGGGCCTAACGGGCAGTACTTC. This translates into CASSLQSMGPNGQYF. The full variable domain, completed using reference TRBV7-9 and TRBJ2-7, is DTGVSQNPRHKITKRGQNVTFRCDPISEHNRLYWYRQTLGQGPEFLTYFQNEAQLEKSRLLSDRFSAERPKGSFSTLEIQRTEQGDSAMYLCASSLQSMGPNGQYFGPGTRLTVT.

The CDR3 is CASRGAGELFF. As DNA, the CDR3 is TGTGCCAGCAGGGGAGCCGGGGAGCTGTTTTTT. This rearrangement joins TRBV7-9 to TRBJ2-2; D possibly corresponds to TRBD2 (5 bases). The V end lost 6 bases, the J end lost 6 bases, and 5 bases lay between the germline ends. Germline V gives CDR1 SEHNR, CDR2 FQNEAQ (reference sequence). The length of the CDR3 is 11 residues.

Details on this clone: Other DNA sequences in this sample translate to the same CDR3. The rearrangement links TRBV25-1 to TRBJ2-5, with 7 positions matching TRBD2. With 6 bases clipped from V and 4 bases from J, the junction kept 11 bases outside the gene matches. This CDR3 contains 15 residues. Looked up from germline, CDR1 is MGHDK and CDR2 is SYGVNS. The CDR3 nucleotides read TGTGCCAGCAGAGCGGGGCGGAATCTTGGAGAGACCCAGTACTTC. Translated: CASRAGRNLGETQYF. The full variable domain, rest sourced from reference TRBV25-1 and TRBJ2-5, is EADIYQTPRYLVIGTGKKITLECSQTMGHDKMYWYQQDPGMELHLIHYSYGVNSTEKGDLSSESTVSRIRTEHFPLTLESARPSHTSQYLCASRAGRNLGETQYFGPGTRLLVL.

The V call is TRBV28, the J call TRBJ2-7; D might be TRBD1 (5 bases). CDR1 is MDHEN and CDR2 is SYDVKM in the germline V gene. V lost 5 bases, J lost 0 bases, and 8 bases lay in between. The CDR3 is 13 amino acids. Written as DNA, the CDR3 is TGTGCCAGCAGTGAAGACAGCTCCTACGAGCAGTACTTC. Its translation is CASSEDSSYEQYF.

This sequence joins TRBV30 and TRBJ1-2, with 9 bases identical to TRBD1. In germline, CDR1 is GTSNPN, CDR2 SVGIG (reference sequence). The CDR3 spans 13 residues. With 6 bases clipped from V and 6 bases from J, the junction kept 8 bases outside the gene matches. For the CDR3, the DNA is TGTGCCTGCGGGGACAGGGAAGTGGATGGCTACACCTTC. Its translation: CACGDREVDGYTF.

The chain links TRBV6-4 to TRBJ1-5; TRBD1 aligns across 8 bases. CDR3 length: 16 residues. The germline gives CDR1 MRHNA, CDR2 SNTAGT. V dropped 1 base and J dropped 3; count of bases not matched to a gene: 5. The DNA of the CDR3 is TGTGCCAGCAGTGACTATCGGACAGGGCCCAATCAGCCCCAGCATTTT. It codes for CASSDYRTGPNQPQHF.

V is TRBV15 and J is TRBJ2-3; 7 bases line up with TRBD2. V lost 3 bases to trimming and J lost 0 bases; unmatched junction nucleotides: 6. There are 16 residues in the CDR3. CDR1 and CDR2 (germline): LNHNV, YYDKDF (reference sequence). CDR3: CATSRRTRASTDTQYF. In DNA, the CDR3 is TGTGCCACCAGCAGGCGGACTAGAGCTAGCACAGATACGCAGTATTTT.

This chain joins TRBV10-3 and TRBJ2-1; perhaps TRBD1 as D (5 bases). The CDR3 length is 16 residues. The V end was cut by 3 bases, the J end by 7 bases, with 19 bases between. CDR1 is ENHRY, CDR2 SYGVKD, per germline. The CDR3 region has the DNA TGTGCCATCAGTGATCCATCGAAGTCCCAGGGAAATGAGCAGTTCTTC. Residues: CAISDPSKSQGNEQFF.

The chain uses TRBV6-5 and TRBJ2-7, with 10 bases lining up with TRBD1. This CDR3 contains 14 residues. Looked up from germline, CDR1 is MNHEY and CDR2 is SVGAGI. V was pared by 5 bases and J by 7 bases, with 8 bases of the junction left unmatched. This CDR3 is CASSQRDRGLEQYF. CDR3 DNA: TGTGCCAGCAGTCAGAGGGACAGGGGCCTGGAGCAGTACTTC.

The chain recombines TRBV15 with TRBJ2-3; 8 bases fit TRBD1. With V trimmed by 2 bases and J by 0 bases, 4 bases remained unmatched. The V gene's germline CDR1 is LNHNV and CDR2 YYDKDF (reference sequence). The CDR3 loop spans 16 amino acids. For the CDR3, the DNA is TGTGCCACCAGCAGATCGACAGGGGTGAGCACAGATACGCAGTATTTT. It codes for CATSRSTGVSTDTQYF.

This clone was picked up a small number of times. The chain uses TRBV4-1 and TRBJ2-4; D gene uncertain. CDR3 length: 16 amino acids. Deletions cut 0 bases from V and 0 bases from J, with 9 bases between. The germline V gene has CDR1 MGHRA and CDR2 YSYEKL. CDR3 DNA sequence: TGCGCCAGCAGCCAAGAAGACTTTATAGCCAAAAACATTCAGTACTTC. This sequence encodes CASSQEDFIAKNIQYF.

V gene TRBV15 combines with J gene TRBJ1-1, with D tentatively TRBD1 (6 bases). This CDR3 spans 18 amino acids. Germline V gene sequence: CDR1 LNHNV, CDR2 YYDKDF (reference sequence). The V end lost 3 bases, the J end lost 4 bases, and 24 bases lay between the germline ends. The CDR3 DNA follows: TGTGCCACCAGCAGGGCCCCTTCTTCCGGGGGGCTGCGCACTGAAGCTTTCTTT. As protein: CATSRAPSSGGLRTEAFF.

The V and J genes are TRBV4-2 and TRBJ2-5, with unresolved D. V was cut by 7 bases and J by 5 bases, with 26 bases left in between. The CDR3 has 17 amino acids. CDR1 LGHNA and CDR2 YNFKEQ come from the germline V gene. CDR3 sequence (DNA): TGTGCCAGCATCTTGTCCACCCGGGTCCTCGAAGAGGAGACCCAGTACTTC. Translated: CASILSTRVLEEETQYF.

The chain joins TRBV5-4 to TRBJ1-2; 11 nucleotides align to TRBD1. CDR1 is SGHNT and CDR2 is YYREEE in the germline V gene (reference sequence). There are 16 residues in the CDR3. V dropped 4 bases and J dropped 4; count of bases not matched to a gene: 9. The DNA of the CDR3 is TGTGCCAGCAGCCCCGGGACAGGGGGTCTTAGCTATGGCTACACCTTC. Its translation is CASSPGTGGLSYGYTF.

The CDR3 sequence is CASTPTQGANGELFF. CDR3 bases: TGCGCCAGCACCCCGACCCAGGGGGCAAACGGGGAGCTGTTTTTT. V is TRBV4-1 and J is TRBJ2-2; TRBD1 matches at 8 bases. There are 15 residues in the CDR3. The germline CDR1 and CDR2 sequences are MGHRA and YSYEKL. Trimming removed 7 bases from V and 7 bases from J; junction bases left unmatched: 11.

The chain is built from TRBV6-1 and TRBJ2-3, with D possibly TRBD2 on 5 matching bases. Trimming pared 3 bases from V and 3 bases from J, leaving 10 bases between. Germline V gene sequence: CDR1 MNHNS, CDR2 SASEGT. The CDR3 is 14 amino acids. The DNA for the CDR3 is TGTGCCAGCAGTGACGGGGTTTGGACAGATACGCAGTATTTT. Translating gives CASSDGVWTDTQYF.

This chain links TRBV15 with TRBJ2-1; 12 nucleotides match TRBD2. The germline gives CDR1 LNHNV, CDR2 YYDKDF (reference sequence). The CDR3 has 19 amino acids. Trimming at V came to 1 base and at J to 10 bases, leaving 17 bases not matched to a gene. The CDR3 protein is CATSRVHPLAGGPGGEQFF. The DNA of the CDR3 is TGTGCCACCAGCAGAGTCCACCCGCTAGCGGGGGGGCCCGGGGGAGAGCAGTTCTTC.

This clone was detected only once. The chain carries TRBV11-2 and TRBJ2-7; TRBD2 matches 8 bases. This CDR3 contains 16 residues. The junction had 7 bases not matched to a gene; V was cut back by 2 bases and J by 1 base. CDR1 SGHAT and CDR2 FQNNGV come from the germline V gene. This CDR3 is CASSLYVGGGSYEQYF. The CDR3 nucleotides are TGTGCCAGCAGCTTATACGTCGGGGGGGGGTCCTACGAGCAGTACTTC.

This clone came up once. V usage is TRBV5-1 and J usage is TRBJ1-2, with 11 bases that match TRBD1. V shed 4 bases and J 8 bases; nucleotides not matched to a gene: 4. Germline V gene lookup returns CDR1 SGHRS and CDR2 YFSETQ. This CDR3 is 13 amino acids long. CDR3 protein: CASSLGQGGGYTF. CDR3 sequence (DNA): TGCGCCAGCAGCCTGGGACAGGGGGGAGGCTACACCTTC.